This TCR beta chain was identified in a study of blood T cell repertoires in COVID-19. Study details: COVID-19 samples, acute and convalescent, were from the United States, Italy and Spain. Sample material is recorded as cDNA or gDNA derived from T cells, B-cell-depleted T cells, or PBMCs.

Study processing details: Cell counts per sample came from amplifying reference gene primers. The repertoire was sequenced with immunoSEQ multiplex PCR; TCRdb's copy has only in-frame clones and lacks some. V and J calls plus clone size are reproduced from that table; the DNA served to infer D and trimming. The sample carries around 150,000 clones, approximately 80% recorded once. V shed 3 bases and J 8 bases; nucleotides not matched to a gene: 9. This CDR3 is built from 16 residues. CDR1 is MNHNS and CDR2 is SASEGT in the germline V gene. This clone was recorded only once. Sequenced material: peripheral blood. This receptor was obtained from a woman aged 80 or over with acute or convalescent COVID-19. V gene TRBV6-1 combines with J gene TRBJ1-6; 8 bases line up with TRBD1. The CDR3: CASSEGQVRMDSPLHF. In DNA, the CDR3 is TGTGCCAGCAGTGAGGGACAGGTTCGGATGGATTCACCCCTCCACTTT.